Listed below are T cell receptor beta chains from one sample, sequenced in a study of OX40 agonist ivuxolimab in advanced cancers. Profiling relied on immunoSEQ multiplex PCR, and the TCRdb table lists in-frame clones only, not all of them. The sample has fewer than 55,000 clones, approximately 80% seen once. The sequenced sample was CD4+ or CD8+ T cells sorted from blood, obtained in a trial of the OX40 agonist ivuxolimab. The receptor set was obtained from an adult with an advanced solid tumor such as melanoma, head and neck, liver or kidney cancer. Each CDR3 is given with its conserved first and last residue. The D gene is left open where the match is weak. The listing skips clone size in some rows; elsewhere it reads once, few, many or a size class.

clone size	CDR3 length	V gene	D gene	J gene	CDR3 DNA	CDR3 protein
-	16	TRBV28	-	TRBJ1-3	TGTGCCAGCAGTCGATCTTCAGGGCCCTCTGGAAACACCATATATTTT	CASSRSSGPSGNTIYF
-	14	TRBV27	-	TRBJ1-2	-	CASSSGQGNYGYTF
-	15	TRBV7-9	TRBD2	TRBJ2-1	TGTGCCAGCAGCTTACGGACTAGAGCCTACAATGAGCAGTTCTTC	CASSLRTRAYNEQFF
once	16	TRBV18	-	TRBJ2-1	TGTGCCAGCTCACCAATCAAAACAGGGAATTACAATGAGCAGTTCTTC	CASSPIKTGNYNEQFF
-	12	TRBV7-2	-	TRBJ2-1	TGTGCCAGCAGCTCCCTCCAGACACAGCAGTTCTTC	CASSSLQTQQFF
-	13	TRBV5-1	-	TRBJ1-2	TGCGCCAGCAGAAAGGACGGTAACTATGGCTACACCTTC	CASRKDGNYGYTF
-	15	TRBV6-5	-	TRBJ1-2	TGTGCCAGCAGTTACGACGAGCACGCTAACTATGGCTACACCTTC	CASSYDEHANYGYTF
-	16	TRBV7-2	-	TRBJ1-4	TGTGCCAGCAGCCCCGGACAGAGTGCAACTAATGAAAAACTGTTTTTT	CASSPGQSATNEKLFF
-	10	TRBV18	-	TRBJ2-5	TGTGCCAGCGCTCAAGAGACCCAGTACTTC	CASAQETQYF
-	14	TRBV5-1	TRBD1	TRBJ1-2	TGCGCCAGCAGCTACGGGACAGGGGAGGGAGGCTACACCTTC	CASSYGTGEGGYTF
-	16	TRBV7-2	-	TRBJ1-3	TGTGCCAGCAGCTTAGCACCCGGGTCGAGGGGAAACACCATATATTTT	CASSLAPGSRGNTIYF
-	14	TRBV28	-	TRBJ1-4	TGTGCCAGCACCCAATTGGGTCGGTGGGAAAAACTGTTTTTT	CASTQLGRWEKLFF
-	14	TRBV5-5	TRBD1	TRBJ2-5	TGTGCCAGCAGCTTAGACAGGGCCCAAGAGACCCAGTACTTC	CASSLDRAQETQYF
-	14	TRBV28	TRBD1	TRBJ1-2	TGTGCCAGCTACCCTCCCGGGACAGGGGATGGCTACACCTTC	CASYPPGTGDGYTF
-	17	TRBV5-5	-	TRBJ1-3	TGTGCCAGCAGCTTTATCTCTTCGGGCAGGGCTGGAAACACCATATATTTT	CASSFISSGRAGNTIYF
-	13	TRBV5-6	-	TRBJ1-5	TGTGCCAGCAGCTGGGGGGTGGGGCAGCCCCAGCATTTT	CASSWGVGQPQHF
-	13	TRBV30	-	TRBJ1-2	TGTGCCTGGAGTTTTACAGCTAACTATGGCTACACCTTC	CAWSFTANYGYTF
-	14	TRBV6-1	-	TRBJ2-2	TGTGCCAGCAGTGTCCGGACCCCGGAGGGGGAGCTGTTTTTT	CASSVRTPEGELFF
-	18	TRBV12-2	-	TRBJ2-3	TGTGCAAGTCGCTTAGCGAGTTTAGGACTAGCGAGCACAGATACGCAGTATTTT	CASRLASLGLASTDTQYF
-	17	TRBV5-4	TRBD2	TRBJ2-4	TGTGCCAGCAGCCCAGGGACTAGCGGGGTGGCCAAAAACATTCAGTACTTC	CASSPGTSGVAKNIQYF
-	16	TRBV19	TRBD2	TRBJ2-1	TGTGCCAGTAGGACGGGACTAGCGGGAGGCTACAATGAGCAGTTCTTC	CASRTGLAGGYNEQFF
-	16	TRBV6-1	-	TRBJ1-1	TGTGCCAGCAGTGAAGCGAAGGGCTGGAGGGACACTGAAGCTTTCTTT	CASSEAKGWRDTEAFF
-	13	TRBV2	-	TRBJ2-1	TGTGCCAGCAGTGGGCTTGGACGCGCTGAGCAGTTCTTC	CASSGLGRAEQFF
-	12	TRBV2	-	TRBJ1-4	TGTGCCAGCAGTACGCAGGGTCGAAAACTGTTTTTT	CASSTQGRKLFF
-	15	TRBV10-1	-	TRBJ1-1	TGCGCCAGCAGTGCCTTCCAGGGTCCGAACACTGAAGCTTTCTTT	CASSAFQGPNTEAFF
-	14	TRBV10-3	TRBD2	TRBJ2-2	TGTGCCATCAGGACTAGCGGGACTGACGGGGAGCTGTTTTTT	CAIRTSGTDGELFF
once	15	TRBV5-4	-	TRBJ2-3	TGTGCCAGCAGCTTGGAGTGGGGCAGGGCGGATACGCAGTATTTT	CASSLEWGRADTQYF
-	16	TRBV5-4	TRBD1	TRBJ1-4	TGTGCCAGCAGCTTGGGTCGGGACAGGGATAATGAAAAACTGTTTTTT	CASSLGRDRDNEKLFF
few	14	TRBV4-1	-	TRBJ2-5	TGCGCCAGCAGCCAAGTAGTGGGCGACCAACCCCAGTACTTC	CASSQVVGDQPQYF
-	14	TRBV9	-	TRBJ2-7	TGTGCCAGCAGCGTAGGGACTGGCACGTACGAGCAGTACTTC	CASSVGTGTYEQYF
-	15	TRBV6-5	-	TRBJ1-2	TGTGCCAGCAGACGGACACAGGGACCTGAGGCTGGCTACACCTTC	CASRRTQGPEAGYTF
-	15	TRBV5-1	TRBD2	TRBJ2-3	TGCGCCAGCAGCCCGGGACTAGCGGGAACAGATACGCAGTATTTT	CASSPGLAGTDTQYF
-	13	TRBV18	-	TRBJ2-2	TGTGCCAGCTCTCCAACAGGGTCCGGGGAGCTGTTTTTT	CASSPTGSGELFF
-	17	TRBV21-1	-	TRBJ1-4	TGTGCCAGCAGCCCCGAGGACGACCAGGGCCCGGGTGAAAAACTGTTTTTT	CASSPEDDQGPGEKLFF
-	15	TRBV7-2	-	TRBJ2-3	TGTGCCAGCAGCCTTGACGGAAGGAACACAGATACGCAGTATTTT	CASSLDGRNTDTQYF
-	16	TRBV19	-	TRBJ2-1	TGTGCCAGTAGTATAGAGGGCAGCAACTCCTACAATGAGCAGTTCTTC	CASSIEGSNSYNEQFF
-	15	TRBV7-6	-	TRBJ1-1	TGTGCCAGCAGCTTGCGTCAGGGTGAAGACACTGAAGCTTTCTTT	CASSLRQGEDTEAFF
-	14	TRBV14	-	TRBJ2-7	TGTGCCAGCAGCCAAGTAAAGCGGAGCTACGAGCAGTACTTC	CASSQVKRSYEQYF
-	13	TRBV6-5	-	TRBJ1-2	TGTGCCAGCAGTTACTCGGACCACTATGGCTACACCTTC	CASSYSDHYGYTF
-	14	TRBV30	-	TRBJ1-2	TGTGCCTGGAACGGGGTGGGGGCAAGGAATGGCTACACCTTC	CAWNGVGARNGYTF
-	16	TRBV9	TRBD1	TRBJ2-7	TGTGCCAGCAGCTTGGAACCAGGGGGTGATGGCTACGAGCAGTACTTC	CASSLEPGGDGYEQYF
-	13	TRBV7-2	-	TRBJ2-3	TGTGCCAGCAGCTCCCGGGACCCTCAAGTTGAGTATTTT	CASSSRDPQVEYF
-	15	TRBV9	-	TRBJ2-1	TGTGCCAGCAGCCCCCGGGACCTCTCCTACAATGAGCAGTTCTTC	CASSPRDLSYNEQFF
-	15	TRBV5-1	-	TRBJ1-5	TGCGCCAGCAGCTCCGCCCCGGGTGGAAATCAGCCCCAGCATTTT	CASSSAPGGNQPQHF
-	14	TRBV28	-	TRBJ2-5	TGTGCCAGCAGTTTTTCGGCAGGGGCACAGGAGCAGTACTTC	CASSFSAGAQEQYF